Below, one T cell receptor (beta chain) is given with its context. The antigen is unknown. Profiled with immunoSEQ multiplex PCR; TCRdb holds only in-frame clones, not every one. The profile shows over 110,000 clones, around 84% of them singletons. The germline V gene has CDR1 SGHDT and CDR2 YYEEEE. CDR3 length: 16 residues. V lost 0 bases, J lost 5 bases, and 9 bases stayed unmatched. The data were obtained in a study of cytomegalovirus exposure and HLA in healthy donors. Study-level background: The same platform used for the 666 first-cohort repertoires was also used for the 95 to 150 validation repertoires, as a later analysis reported. Study conclusions and caveats: Reported performance of the classifier showed diagnosis of cytomegalovirus status with high specificity and sensitivity. The majority of TCR sequences were rare, yet some public TCRs appeared in many donors.

The chain carries TRBV5-6 and TRBJ2-3; TRBD2 matches at 7 bases. Sequencing was performed on PBMCs. The TCR comes from a man younger than 35 in good health and CMV-seropositive. Here the CDR3 reads CASSLGPPGGRDTQYF. The CDR3 nucleotides read TGTGCCAGCAGCTTGGGCCCTCCGGGGGGACGAGATACGCAGTATTTT.